These 23 T cell receptor beta chains were sequenced from one sample in a study of Graves' ophthalmopathy and Graves' hyperthyroidism. RNA served as the template for amplifying TCR beta CDR3 regions. Following a first-round RT-PCR that used HTBI primers, a second-round multiplex PCR was carried out. TCRdb passed the multiplex PCR reads through MiXCR, listing each CDR3 protein once. The repertoire holds about 660,000 distinct CDR3 sequences, with about 41% as singletons. The sequenced sample was peripheral blood. The receptors were gathered from an adult man with Graves' ophthalmopathy.

With respect to this clonotype: A much larger clone differs from this one at a single base, so this may be a read error. The rearrangement links TRBV5-5 to TRBJ2-7, with 12 bases matching TRBD1. CDR3 length equals 14 residues. Germline CDR1 and CDR2: SGHKS and YYEKEE (reference sequence). With V trimmed by 3 bases and J by 6 bases, 4 bases remained unmatched. In DNA, the CDR3 is TGTGCCAGCAGCTCCGGGACAGGGGGCTGCGAGCAGTACTTC. This codes for CASSSGTGGCEQYF.

This clonotype was seen repeatedly, ten times or more. This chain connects TRBV19 to TRBJ2-5, with D perhaps being TRBD1 or TRBD2 (5 bases each). With 4 bases removed from V and 7 bases from J, the gap between germline ends came to 16 bases. Per the germline V gene, CDR1 is LNHDA and CDR2 is SQIVND (reference sequence). This CDR3 comprises 14 residues. CDR3 sequence reads: CASSTGAIGGTQYF. As DNA, the CDR3 is TGTGCCAGTAGTACCGGGGCAATTGGGGGGACCCAGTACTTC.

This clonotype has at least ten counts. The chain joins TRBV7-2 to TRBJ2-7; D may be TRBD1 (6 bases). The ends were cut back, 6 bases at V and 5 bases at J, with 11 bases in the middle. This CDR3 is built from 12 residues. Germline CDR1 SGHTA, CDR2 FQGNSA. The CDR3 sequence is CASRPDSHEQYF. CDR3 bases: TGTGCCAGCAGACCGGACAGCCACGAGCAGTACTTC.

This clonotype was detected ten times or more. The chain couples TRBV2 to TRBJ1-3; D not resolved. Trimming took 5 bases from V and 0 from J, leaving 8 bases between them. Per the germline V gene, CDR1 is SNHLY and CDR2 is FYNNEI. CDR3 length: 14 residues. The DNA of the CDR3 is TGTGCCAGCAGTTTACAAGTCTCTGGAAACACCATATATTTT. It is translated as CASSLQVSGNTIYF.

As to this clonotype: A clone one base away is much larger, so this may be a read error. The gene calls are TRBV7-2 and TRBJ1-1; no clear D gene. Germline V lookup: CDR1 SGHTA, CDR2 FQGNSA. This CDR3 is 14 amino acids long. Trimming pared 4 bases from V and 3 bases from J, leaving 12 bases between. The CDR3 DNA is TGTGCCAGCAGCTCGGGCAGGCCTCACACTGAAGCTTTCTTT. Protein product: CASSSGRPHTEAFF.

A few counts support this clonotype. The V gene is TRBV11-2, the J gene TRBJ1-3; possibly TRBD1 for D (6 bases). Germline V gives CDR1 SGHAT, CDR2 FQNNGV. The CDR3 is made up of 17 amino acids. V was pared by 5 bases and J by 0 bases, with 17 bases between. CDR3 sequence: CASSPIRRTVSGNTIYF. In nucleotides, the CDR3 is TGTGCCAGCAGCCCGATTAGGCGGACAGTCTCTGGAAACACCATATATTTT.

The V and J genes are TRBV7-2 and TRBJ2-5; 10 positions match TRBD1. The CDR3 is 16 residues long. Germline-derived CDR1 and CDR2 are SGHTA and FQGNSA. J lost 5 bases, V lost 5 bases, and 11 bases had no gene match. The CDR3 spells CASSQNLGQGMETQYF. In nucleotides, the CDR3 is TGTGCCAGCAGCCAAAATCTGGGACAGGGGATGGAGACCCAGTACTTC.

In its sample, this clonotype was seen many times. The rearrangement uses TRBV7-7 and TRBJ2-5; TRBD2 might be the D (6 bases). This CDR3 has 14 residues. V shed 5 bases and J shed 4 bases, with 14 bases lying between them. From germline, CDR1 is SSHAT and CDR2 FNYEAQ (reference sequence). The CDR3 loop reads CASSKGRRGETQYF. In DNA, the CDR3 is TGTGCCAGCAGCAAGGGACGGAGGGGAGAGACCCAGTACTTC.

The chain joins TRBV7-2 to TRBJ1-2, with 8 bases aligning to TRBD1. Germline-derived CDR1 and CDR2 are SGHTA and FQGNSA. Trimming removed 3 bases from V and 2 bases from J; junction bases left unmatched: 8. The CDR3 spans 16 residues. CDR3 amino acids: CASSFSCRTGNYGYTF. In DNA form, the CDR3 reads TGTGCCAGCAGCTTTAGCTGCCGGACAGGGAACTATGGCTACACCTTC.

The chain combines TRBV12-3 or TRBV12-4 with TRBJ1-1; 9 bases agree with TRBD1. CDR3 size: 16 residues. The V segment lost 6 bases and the J segment 4 bases; nucleotides outside the gene matches: 12. The CDR3: CASSSSGTGLGTEAFF. Here the CDR3 DNA reads TGTGCCAGCAGCTCTTCCGGGACAGGGTTAGGCACTGAAGCTTTCTTT.

This clonotype was seen at least ten times. The chain carries TRBV24-1 and TRBJ1-5; D not certain. Trimming removed 7 bases at V and 7 bases at J, with 7 bases between. The germline V gene has CDR1 KGHDR and CDR2 SFDVKD. CDR3 length: 11 residues. The CDR3 protein is CATRKSQPQHF. As DNA, the CDR3 is TGTGCCACCAGGAAAAGCCAGCCCCAGCATTTT.

This clonotype was found a few times. The gene calls are TRBV7-9 and TRBJ2-5, with 7 bases that match TRBD1. The CDR3 covers 14 residues. The J segment lost 2 bases and the V segment lost 6 bases, leaving 6 bases of the junction unmatched. Germline V gene sequence: CDR1 SEHNR, CDR2 FQNEAQ (reference sequence). The CDR3 sequence: CASSNSDRQETQYF. CDR3 nucleotide sequence: TGTGCCAGCAGTAATTCGGACAGGCAAGAGACCCAGTACTTC. Full variable domain (remainder filled in from reference TRBV7-9 and TRBJ2-5): DTGVSQNPRHKITKRGQNVTFRCDPISEHNRLYWYRQTLGQGPEFLTYFQNEAQLEKSRLLSDRFSAERPKGSFSTLEIQRTEQGDSAMYLCASSNSDRQETQYFGPGTRLLVL.

The table lists this clonotype with a few counts. This chain connects TRBV4-1 to TRBJ2-7, with D unresolved. The germline CDR1 and CDR2 sequences are MGHRA and YSYEKL. The CDR3 has 14 residues. V was clipped by 5 bases and J by 7 bases, with 18 bases between them. The CDR3 reads CASSSLIRKYEQYF. The CDR3 DNA reads as TGCGCCAGCAGCTCCTTGATCAGGAAGTATGAGCAGTACTTC.

Many counts were recorded for this clonotype. The gene calls are TRBV7-3 and TRBJ2-7; the D gene is possibly TRBD2 (6 bases). V dropped 3 bases and J dropped 3 bases, with 12 bases sitting between them. The V gene's germline CDR1 is SGHTA and CDR2 FQGTGA. The CDR3 extends over 14 amino acids. CDR3 coding DNA: TGTGCCAGCAGCTTCGGGGGAGCGGGCTACGAGCAGTACTTC. This gives the protein CASSFGGAGYEQYF.

This chain joins TRBV15 and TRBJ1-2; D may be TRBD1 (6 bases). CDR1 is LNHNV and CDR2 is YYDKDF in the germline V gene (reference sequence). Trimming removed 3 bases from V and 5 bases from J, with 16 bases in between. This CDR3 is built from 15 residues. CDR3 DNA sequence: TGTGCCACCAGCAGCGAAACAGGGCCGGGGTATGGCTACACCTTC. Translating gives CATSSETGPGYGYTF. The full variable domain, completed using reference TRBV15 and TRBJ1-2, is DAMVIQNPRYQVTQFGKPVTLSCSQTLNHNVMYWYQQKSSQAPKLLFHYYDKDFNNEADTPDNFQSRRPNTSFCFLDIRSPGLGDTAMYLCATSSETGPGYGYTFGSGTRLTVV.

Points on this clonotype: The junction and the germline gene differ at one end; a read error may be behind it. The rearrangement joins TRBV12-3 or TRBV12-4 to TRBJ2-7; 10 positions match TRBD2. The CDR3 runs to 16 residues. CDR3 sequence reads: CASSLTGVAGGGEQYF. The CDR3 DNA is TGCGCCAGCAGCTTGACCGGGGTAGCGGGAGGAGGCGAGCAGTACTTC.

This clonotype has at least ten counts. The V and J genes are TRBV7-9 and TRBJ1-1, with D possibly matching TRBD1 (6 bases). The germline gives CDR1 SEHNR, CDR2 FQNEAQ (reference sequence). Between the trimmed V and J ends, which lost 2 bases and 6 bases, there was a span of 13 bases. This CDR3 spans 14 amino acids. CDR3 coding DNA: TGTGCCAGCAGCTTAAACAGGGTGGGCGCTGAAGCTTTCTTT. Protein product: CASSLNRVGAEAFF.

The chain employs TRBV2 and TRBJ2-2; possible D gene TRBD2, 5 bases. V lost 8 bases and J lost 4, with 17 bases in between. Germline CDR1 reads SNHLY; CDR2 reads FYNNEI. There are 15 residues in the CDR3. The CDR3 DNA follows: TGTGCCAGCTCAAAGGCCGGGGTCGGCACCGGGGAGCTGTTTTTT. As protein: CASSKAGVGTGELFF.

V gene TRBV9 combines with J gene TRBJ1-5; the D gene is possibly TRBD1 (5 bases). CDR1 and CDR2 (germline): SGDLS, YYNGEE. This CDR3 region has 18 residues. The V gene lost 3 bases and the J gene lost 0 bases, with 19 bases spanning the gap. CDR3: CASSALLPGPYSNQPQHF. In nucleotides, the CDR3 is TGTGCCAGCAGCGCGTTACTTCCGGGACCTTATAGCAATCAGCCCCAGCATTTT.

This clonotype was counted once. The chain recombines TRBV25-1 with TRBJ2-5; 16 bases align to TRBD2. Germline CDR1 and CDR2: MGHDK and SYGVNS. The J segment lost 3 bases and the V segment lost 4 bases, leaving 14 bases of the junction unmatched. CDR3 length: 20 residues. CDR3 residues: CASSGRLGLAGGLGEETQYF. As DNA, the CDR3 is TGTGCCAGCAGTGGAAGACTGGGACTAGCGGGAGGGCTTGGAGAAGAGACCCAGTACTTC.

This clonotype has just a few counts. The rearrangement joins TRBV12-5 to TRBJ1-5; 7 nucleotides align to TRBD1. The junction had 17 bases not matched to a gene; V was cut back by 5 bases and J by 7 bases. CDR1 is LGHNT and CDR2 is FRNRAP in the germline V gene. The CDR3 is made up of 17 amino acids. The CDR3 spells CASGLAPDRVRGQPQHF. The DNA for the CDR3 is TGTGCTAGTGGTCTCGCCCCCGACAGGGTTCGGGGCCAGCCCCAGCATTTT.

V usage is TRBV5-1 and J usage is TRBJ1-2; D is uncertain. V lost 4 bases, J lost 4 bases, and 8 bases lay in between. This CDR3 is built from 12 residues. The germline gives CDR1 SGHRS, CDR2 YFSETQ. The CDR3 DNA reads TGCGCCAGCAGCGGGGAACGCTATGGCTACACCTTC. As protein: CASSGERYGYTF.

The chain uses TRBV28 and TRBJ2-5; a weak D match, TRBD1 (5 bases). With 5 bases removed from V and 5 bases from J, the gap between germline ends came to 18 bases. The CDR3 spans 15 residues. Germline V gene sequence: CDR1 MDHEN, CDR2 SYDVKM. The CDR3 here is CASSSTGEGAETQYF. The DNA of the CDR3 is TGTGCCAGCAGTAGTACAGGTGAAGGAGCGGAGACCCAGTACTTC.